This TCR beta chain originates from a study of blood T cell repertoires in COVID-19. About the study: Specimens from acute and convalescent COVID-19 originated in the United States, Italy and Spain.

Produced via immunoSEQ multiplex PCR; TCRdb's table is partial and in-frame only. The sample lists 150,000 to 200,000 clones, 65% to 85% occurring once. The germline V gene encodes CDR1 SGHAT and CDR2 FQNNGV. Trimming stripped 5 bases from V and 1 base from J, with 14 bases between. This CDR3 is built from 15 residues. The sequencing sample was made of peripheral blood. This rearrangement joins TRBV11-2 to TRBJ1-1; perhaps TRBD1 as D (5 bases). This receptor was identified in a man between 65 and 85 years old with active or convalescent COVID-19. The CDR3 sequence is CASSTLQGRNTEAFF. The CDR3 DNA is TGTGCCAGCAGCACCCTTCAGGGCCGGAACACTGAAGCTTTCTTT.